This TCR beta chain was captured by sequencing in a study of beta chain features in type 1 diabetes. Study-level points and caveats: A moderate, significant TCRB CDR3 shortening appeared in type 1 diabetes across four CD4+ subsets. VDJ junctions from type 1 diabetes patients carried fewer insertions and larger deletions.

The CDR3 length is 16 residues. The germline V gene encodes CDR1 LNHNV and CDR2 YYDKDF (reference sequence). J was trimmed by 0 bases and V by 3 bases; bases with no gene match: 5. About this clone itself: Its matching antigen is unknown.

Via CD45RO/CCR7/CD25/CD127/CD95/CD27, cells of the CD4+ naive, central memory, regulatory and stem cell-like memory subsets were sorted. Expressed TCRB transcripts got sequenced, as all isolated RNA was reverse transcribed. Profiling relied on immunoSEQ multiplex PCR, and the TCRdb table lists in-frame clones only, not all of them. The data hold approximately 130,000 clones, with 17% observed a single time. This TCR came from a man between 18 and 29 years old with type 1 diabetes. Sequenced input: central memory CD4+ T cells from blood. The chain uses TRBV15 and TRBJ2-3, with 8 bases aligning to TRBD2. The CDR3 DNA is TGTGCCACCAGCAGCTATTCTAGCGGGAGCACAGATACGCAGTATTTT. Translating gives CATSSYSSGSTDTQYF.